This TCR beta chain was captured by sequencing in a study of blood T cell repertoires in COVID-19. About the study: Sources were T cells, B-cell-depleted T cells, or PBMCs; the material itself was cDNA or gDNA.

The ends lost 5 bases at V and 9 bases at J; junction bases unmatched: 7. CDR1 is LNHDA and CDR2 is SQIVND in the germline V gene (reference sequence). CDR3 length equals 14 residues. In the original processing: Amplification of reference gene primers was used by the study to estimate nucleated cell counts. Data came from immunoSEQ multiplex PCR; TCRdb stores just in-frame clones and leaves some out. V, J and clone size reflect that table, while D and trimming were determined from the DNA. This repertoire shows roughly 300,000 clones, 70% to 90% found once; its top ten account for around 7.8%. This clonotype was obtained from a woman aged 50 to 60 who had recovered from COVID-19. Sequenced material: peripheral blood. This rearrangement joins TRBV19 to TRBJ2-1; 10 bases are a match to TRBD2. In nucleotides, the CDR3 is TGTGCCAGTAGTGAGAGCGGGGGGGCCCCTGAGCAGTTCTTC. Translated: CASSESGGAPEQFF.